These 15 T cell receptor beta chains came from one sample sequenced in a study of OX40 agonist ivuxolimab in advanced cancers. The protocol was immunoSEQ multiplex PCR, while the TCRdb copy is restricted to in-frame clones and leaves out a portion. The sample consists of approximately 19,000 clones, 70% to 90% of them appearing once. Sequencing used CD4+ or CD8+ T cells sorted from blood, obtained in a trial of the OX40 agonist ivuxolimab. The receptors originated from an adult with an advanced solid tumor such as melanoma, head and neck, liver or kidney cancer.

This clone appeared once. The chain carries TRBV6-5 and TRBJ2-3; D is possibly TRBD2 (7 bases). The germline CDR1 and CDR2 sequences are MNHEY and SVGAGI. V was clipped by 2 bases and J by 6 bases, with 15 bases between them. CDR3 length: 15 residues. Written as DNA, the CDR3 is TGTGCCAGCAGTTACGTGGGGGGGGCGAGCGATACGCAGTATTTT. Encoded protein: CASSYVGGASDTQYF.

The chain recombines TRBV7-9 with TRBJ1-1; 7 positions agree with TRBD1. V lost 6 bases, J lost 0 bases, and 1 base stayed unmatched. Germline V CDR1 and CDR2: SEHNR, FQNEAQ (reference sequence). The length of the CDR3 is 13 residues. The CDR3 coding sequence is TGTGCCAGCAGAGGGGGCCTGAACACTGAAGCTTTCTTT. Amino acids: CASRGGLNTEAFF.

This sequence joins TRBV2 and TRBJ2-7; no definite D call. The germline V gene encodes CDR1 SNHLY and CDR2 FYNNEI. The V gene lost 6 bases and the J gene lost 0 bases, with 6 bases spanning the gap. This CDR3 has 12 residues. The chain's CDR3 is CASRDRSYEQYF. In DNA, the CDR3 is TGTGCCAGCAGGGACCGCTCCTACGAGCAGTACTTC.

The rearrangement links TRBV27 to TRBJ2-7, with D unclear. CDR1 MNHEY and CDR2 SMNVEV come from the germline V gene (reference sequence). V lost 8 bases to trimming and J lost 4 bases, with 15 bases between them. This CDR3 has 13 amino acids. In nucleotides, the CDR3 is TGTGCCAGCTCCTGGTCGGCAGGATACGAGCAGTACTTC. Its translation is CASSWSAGYEQYF.

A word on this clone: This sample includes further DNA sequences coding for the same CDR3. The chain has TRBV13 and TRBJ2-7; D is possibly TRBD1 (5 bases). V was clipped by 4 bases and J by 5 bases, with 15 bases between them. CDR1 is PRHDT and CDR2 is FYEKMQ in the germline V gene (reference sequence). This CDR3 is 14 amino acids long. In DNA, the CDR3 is TGTGCCAGCAGCTCTACTACAGGTTTTGACGAGCAGTACTTC. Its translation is CASSSTTGFDEQYF.

The CDR3 here is CASSGSSTNEQYF. In DNA form, the CDR3 reads TGTGCCAGCAGTGGCTCTAGCACTAACGAGCAGTACTTC. The gene calls are TRBV2 and TRBJ2-7, with D maybe TRBD2 (5 bases). The ends were cut back, 4 bases at V and 5 bases at J, with 12 bases in the middle. Germline values: CDR1 SNHLY, CDR2 FYNNEI. The CDR3 covers 13 residues.

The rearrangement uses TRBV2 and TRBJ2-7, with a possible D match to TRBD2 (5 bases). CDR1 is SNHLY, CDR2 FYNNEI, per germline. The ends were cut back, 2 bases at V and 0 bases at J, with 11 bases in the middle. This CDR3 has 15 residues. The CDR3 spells CASSELASSSYEQYF. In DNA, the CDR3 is TGTGCCAGCAGTGAACTAGCTAGCTCCTCCTACGAGCAGTACTTC.

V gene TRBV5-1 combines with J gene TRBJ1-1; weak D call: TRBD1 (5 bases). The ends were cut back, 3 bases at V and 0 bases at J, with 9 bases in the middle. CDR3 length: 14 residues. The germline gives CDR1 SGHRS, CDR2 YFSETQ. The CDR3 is CASSWGDLNTEAFF. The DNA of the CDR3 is TGCGCCAGCAGCTGGGGGGACCTGAACACTGAAGCTTTCTTT.

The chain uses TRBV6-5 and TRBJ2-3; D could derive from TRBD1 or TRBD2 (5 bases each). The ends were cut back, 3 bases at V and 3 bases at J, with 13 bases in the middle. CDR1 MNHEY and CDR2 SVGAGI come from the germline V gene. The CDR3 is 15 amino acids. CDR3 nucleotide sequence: TGTGCCAGCAGTTATACCGGGACGGGGACAGATACGCAGTATTTT. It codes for CASSYTGTGTDTQYF.

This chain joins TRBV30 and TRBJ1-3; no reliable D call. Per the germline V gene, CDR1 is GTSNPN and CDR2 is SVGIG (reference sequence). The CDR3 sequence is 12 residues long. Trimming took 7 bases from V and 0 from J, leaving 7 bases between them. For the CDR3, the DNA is TGTGCCTATAAGCGCTCTGGAAACACCATATATTTT. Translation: CAYKRSGNTIYF.

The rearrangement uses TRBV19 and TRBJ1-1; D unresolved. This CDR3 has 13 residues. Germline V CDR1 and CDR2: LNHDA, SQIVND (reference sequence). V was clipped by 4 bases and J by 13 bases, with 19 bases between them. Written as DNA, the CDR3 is TGTGCCAGTAGTACGCGGCTCGACATTGGGGATTTCTTT. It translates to CASSTRLDIGDFF.

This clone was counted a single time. CDR3 in amino acids: CASSERGTRWEQYF. In nucleotides, the CDR3 is TGTGCCAGCAGCGAACGAGGGACCCGCTGGGAGCAGTACTTC. The chain recombines TRBV5-8 with TRBJ2-7; D assignment may be TRBD1 or TRBD2 (5 bases each). CDR3 length: 14 amino acids. V was cut by 4 bases and J by 7 bases, with 18 bases left in between. Germline loops: CDR1 SGHTS, CDR2 YDEGEE.

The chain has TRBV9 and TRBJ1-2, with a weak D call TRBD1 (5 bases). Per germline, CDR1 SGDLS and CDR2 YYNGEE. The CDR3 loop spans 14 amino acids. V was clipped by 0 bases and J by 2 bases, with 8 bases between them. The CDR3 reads CASSVGRDNYGYTF. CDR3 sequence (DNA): TGTGCCAGCAGCGTAGGGAGGGACAACTATGGCTACACCTTC.

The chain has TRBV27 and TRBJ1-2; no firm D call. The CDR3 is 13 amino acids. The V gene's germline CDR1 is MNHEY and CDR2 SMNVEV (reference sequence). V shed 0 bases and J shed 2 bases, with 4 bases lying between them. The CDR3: CASSLSANYGYTF. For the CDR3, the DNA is TGTGCCAGCAGTTTATCGGCAAACTATGGCTACACCTTC.

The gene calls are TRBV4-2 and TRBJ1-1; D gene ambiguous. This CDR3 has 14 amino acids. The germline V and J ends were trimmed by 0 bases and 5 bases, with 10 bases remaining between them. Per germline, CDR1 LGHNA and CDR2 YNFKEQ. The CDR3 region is CASSQEEGWTEAFF. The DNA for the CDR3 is TGTGCCAGCAGCCAAGAAGAGGGATGGACTGAAGCTTTCTTT.